This TCR beta chain was observed in a study of early T cells in non-severe SARS-CoV-2 infection. TCRdb re-analysed the 5' RACE reads in MiXCR, keeping a single row per CDR3 protein. The sample carries tens of thousands of distinct CDR3 sequences, over 9.5% recorded once. CDR1 is ENHRY and CDR2 is SYGVKD in the germline V gene. There are 15 residues in the CDR3. V lost 2 bases and J lost 8; bases outside the gene matches: 11. The sample was whole blood, taken at baseline. The chain is built from TRBV10-3 and TRBJ2-7; TRBD1 agrees at 8 bases. The clonotype originates from an adult who was a healthcare worker with PCR-confirmed SARS-CoV-2 infection or an uninfected control (not recorded which). Here the CDR3 reads CAISETHGQGSKQYF. The DNA of the CDR3 is TGTGCCATCAGTGAGACCCACGGACAGGGTTCGAAGCAGTACTTC.